Included here is one T cell receptor beta chain sequence, with context. Assay used: immunoSEQ multiplex PCR; TCRdb lists only in-frame clones, some missing. The repertoire holds 70,000 to 100,000 clones, with 70% to 90% as singletons. The record originates from a study of T cell responses to AZD1222 COVID-19 vaccine. This CDR3 region has 15 residues. The germline V gene encodes CDR1 MNHEY and CDR2 SMNVEV (reference sequence). The ends were cut back, 3 bases at V and 2 bases at J, with 14 bases in the middle. Material: peripheral blood, obtained 28 days after the second AZD1222 dose. The chain recombines TRBV27 with TRBJ2-7; possible D gene TRBD2, 7 bases. The TCR comes from an adult who received the AZD1222 COVID-19 vaccine. The CDR3 spells CASSFGGRVAYEQYF. In DNA, the CDR3 is TGTGCCAGCAGTTTCGGGGGGCGGGTTGCCTACGAGCAGTACTTC.